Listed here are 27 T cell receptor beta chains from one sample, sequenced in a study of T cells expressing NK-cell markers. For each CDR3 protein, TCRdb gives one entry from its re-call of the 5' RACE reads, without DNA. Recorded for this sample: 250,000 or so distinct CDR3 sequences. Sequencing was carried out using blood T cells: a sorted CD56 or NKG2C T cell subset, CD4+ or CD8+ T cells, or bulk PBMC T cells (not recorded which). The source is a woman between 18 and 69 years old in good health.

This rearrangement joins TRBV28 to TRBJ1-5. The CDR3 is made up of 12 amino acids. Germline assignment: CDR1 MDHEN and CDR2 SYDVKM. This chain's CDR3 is CASSLLLTPQHF.

This CDR3 reads CASSAGIGSPLHF. V is TRBV2 and J is TRBJ1-6; as DNA is missing, the TRBD1 call by TCRdb cannot be tested. The CDR3 loop spans 13 amino acids. Germline CDR1 is SNHLY and CDR2 is FYNNEI.

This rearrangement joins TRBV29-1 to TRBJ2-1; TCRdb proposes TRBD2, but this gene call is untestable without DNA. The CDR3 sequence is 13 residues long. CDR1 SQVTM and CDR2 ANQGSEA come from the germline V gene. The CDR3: CSGLSGAYNEQFF.

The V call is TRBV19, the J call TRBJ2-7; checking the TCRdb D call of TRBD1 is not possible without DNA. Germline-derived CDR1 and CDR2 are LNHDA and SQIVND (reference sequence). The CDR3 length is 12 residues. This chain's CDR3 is CASSTRAGEQYF.

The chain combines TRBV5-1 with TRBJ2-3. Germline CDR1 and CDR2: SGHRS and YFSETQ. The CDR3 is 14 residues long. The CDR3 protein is CASSSLVSTDTQYF.

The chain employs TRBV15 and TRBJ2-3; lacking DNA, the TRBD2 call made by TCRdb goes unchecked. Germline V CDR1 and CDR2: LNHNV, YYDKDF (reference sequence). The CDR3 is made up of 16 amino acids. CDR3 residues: CATSRDLTRGSDTQYF. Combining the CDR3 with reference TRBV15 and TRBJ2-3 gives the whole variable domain DAMVIQNPRYQVTQFGKPVTLSCSQTLNHNVMYWYQQKSSQAPKLLFHYYDKDFNNEADTPDNFQSRRPNTSFCFLDIRSPGLGDTAMYLCATSRDLTRGSDTQYFGPGTRLTVL.

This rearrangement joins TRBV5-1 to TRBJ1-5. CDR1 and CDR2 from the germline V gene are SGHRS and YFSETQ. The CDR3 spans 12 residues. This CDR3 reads CASSLTRRPQHF. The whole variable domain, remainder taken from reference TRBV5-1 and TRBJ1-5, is KAGVTQTPRYLIKTRGQQVTLSCSPISGHRSVSWYQQTPGQGLQFLFEYFSETQRNKGNFPGRFSGRQFSNSRSEMNVSTLELGDSALYLCASSLTRRPQHFGDGTRLSIL.

The CDR3 loop reads CASSLNGRISYEQYF. V is TRBV5-6 and J is TRBJ2-7. This CDR3 comprises 15 residues. Germline values: CDR1 SGHDT, CDR2 YYEEEE.

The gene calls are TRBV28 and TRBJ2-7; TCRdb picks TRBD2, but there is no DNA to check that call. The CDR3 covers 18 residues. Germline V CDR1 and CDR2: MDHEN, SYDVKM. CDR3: CASSLHRAGGPGSYEQYF.

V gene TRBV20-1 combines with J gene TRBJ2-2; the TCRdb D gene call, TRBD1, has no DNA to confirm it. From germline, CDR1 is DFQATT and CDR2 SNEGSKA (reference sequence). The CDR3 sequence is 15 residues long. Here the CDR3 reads CSAPHRGMNTGELFF.

CDR3 sequence reads: CRTGDYDNEQFF. The V call is TRBV29-1, the J call TRBJ2-1; as DNA is missing, the TRBD2 call by TCRdb cannot be tested. Germline V gene data show CDR1 as SQVTM and CDR2 as ANQGSEA. The CDR3 loop spans 12 amino acids.

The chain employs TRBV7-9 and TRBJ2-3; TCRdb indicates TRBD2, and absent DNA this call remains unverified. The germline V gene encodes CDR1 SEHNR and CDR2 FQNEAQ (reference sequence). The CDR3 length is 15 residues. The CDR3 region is CASSGVGGATDTQYF.

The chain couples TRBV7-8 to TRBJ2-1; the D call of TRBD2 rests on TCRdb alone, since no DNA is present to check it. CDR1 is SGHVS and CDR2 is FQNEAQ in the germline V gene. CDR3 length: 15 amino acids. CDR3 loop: CASRPPKGPYNEQFF. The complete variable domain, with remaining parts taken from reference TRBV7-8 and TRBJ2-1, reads GAGVSQSPRYKVAKRGQDVALRCDPISGHVSLFWYQQALGQGPEFLTYFQNEAQLDKSGLPSDRFFAERPEGSVSTLKIQRTQQEDSAVYLCASRPPKGPYNEQFFGPGTRLTVL.

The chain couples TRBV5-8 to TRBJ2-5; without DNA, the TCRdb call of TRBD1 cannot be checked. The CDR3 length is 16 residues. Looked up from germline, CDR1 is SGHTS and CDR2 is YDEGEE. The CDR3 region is CASSPGRGVYQETQYF.

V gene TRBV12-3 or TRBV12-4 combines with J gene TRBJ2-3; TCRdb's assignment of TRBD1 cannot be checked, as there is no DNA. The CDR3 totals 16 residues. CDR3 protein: CASSPGAKATTDTQYF.

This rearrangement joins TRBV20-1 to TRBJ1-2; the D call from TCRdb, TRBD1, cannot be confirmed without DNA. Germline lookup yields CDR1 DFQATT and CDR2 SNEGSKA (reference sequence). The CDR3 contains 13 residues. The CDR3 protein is CSASHRSGYGYTF.

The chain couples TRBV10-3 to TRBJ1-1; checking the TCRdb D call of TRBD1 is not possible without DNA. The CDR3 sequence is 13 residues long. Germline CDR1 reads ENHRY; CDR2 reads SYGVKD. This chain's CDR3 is CAIKGVSNTEAFF.

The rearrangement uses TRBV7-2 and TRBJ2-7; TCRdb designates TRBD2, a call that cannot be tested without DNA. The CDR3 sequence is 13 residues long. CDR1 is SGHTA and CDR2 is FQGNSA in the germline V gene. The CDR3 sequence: CASSDGSGYEQYF. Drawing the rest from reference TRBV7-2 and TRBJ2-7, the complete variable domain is GAGVSQSPSNKVTEKGKDVELRCDPISGHTALYWYRQSLGQGLEFLIYFQGNSAPDKSGLPSDRFSAERTGGSVSTLTIQRTQQEDSAVYLCASSDGSGYEQYFGPGTRLTVT.

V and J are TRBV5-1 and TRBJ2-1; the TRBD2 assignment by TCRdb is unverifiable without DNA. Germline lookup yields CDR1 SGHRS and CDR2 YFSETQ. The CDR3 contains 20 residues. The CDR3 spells CASSFSQYYVTSEIDNEQFF. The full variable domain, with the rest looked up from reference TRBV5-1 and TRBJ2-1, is KAGVTQTPRYLIKTRGQQVTLSCSPISGHRSVSWYQQTPGQGLQFLFEYFSETQRNKGNFPGRFSGRQFSNSRSEMNVSTLELGDSALYLCASSFSQYYVTSEIDNEQFFGPGTRLTVL.

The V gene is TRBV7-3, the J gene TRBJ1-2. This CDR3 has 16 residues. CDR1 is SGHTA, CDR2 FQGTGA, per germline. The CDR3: CASSLDGGSANYGYTF.

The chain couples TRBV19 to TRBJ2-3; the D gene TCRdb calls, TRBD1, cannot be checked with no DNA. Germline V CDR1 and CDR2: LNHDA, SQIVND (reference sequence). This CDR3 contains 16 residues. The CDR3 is CASSMNPRQNTDTQYF. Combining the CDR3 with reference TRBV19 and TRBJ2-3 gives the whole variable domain DGGITQSPKYLFRKEGQNVTLSCEQNLNHDAMYWYRQDPGQGLRLIYYSQIVNDFQKGDIAEGYSVSREKKESFPLTVTSAQKNPTAFYLCASSMNPRQNTDTQYFGPGTRLTVL.

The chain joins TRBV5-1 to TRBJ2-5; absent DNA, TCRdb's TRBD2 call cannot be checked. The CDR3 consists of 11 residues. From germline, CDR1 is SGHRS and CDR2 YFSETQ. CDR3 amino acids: CASTAGETQYF.

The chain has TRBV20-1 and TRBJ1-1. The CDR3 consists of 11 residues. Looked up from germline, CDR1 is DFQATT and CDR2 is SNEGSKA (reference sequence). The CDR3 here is CSASGNTEAFF.

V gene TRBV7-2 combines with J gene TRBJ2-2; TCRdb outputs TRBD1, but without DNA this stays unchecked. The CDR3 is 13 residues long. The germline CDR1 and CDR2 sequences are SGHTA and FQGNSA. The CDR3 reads CASCPVNTGELFF.

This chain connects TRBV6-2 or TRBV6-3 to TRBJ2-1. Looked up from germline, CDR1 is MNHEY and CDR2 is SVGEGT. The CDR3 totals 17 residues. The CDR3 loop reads CASSYSLRWASYNEQFF.

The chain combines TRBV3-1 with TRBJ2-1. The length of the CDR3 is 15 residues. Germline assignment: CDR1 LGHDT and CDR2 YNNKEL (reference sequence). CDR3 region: CASSQARRSYNEQFF.

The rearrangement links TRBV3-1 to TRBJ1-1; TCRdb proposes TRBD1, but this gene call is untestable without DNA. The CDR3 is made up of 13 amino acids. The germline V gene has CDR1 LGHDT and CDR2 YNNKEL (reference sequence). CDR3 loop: CASSQGRQGGAFF.